This T cell receptor beta chain was recovered during a study of blood T cell repertoires in COVID-19. Overall study context: Collection of acute and convalescent COVID-19 samples took place in the United States, Italy and Spain.

Trimming took 3 bases from V and 8 from J, leaving 13 bases between them. Germline CDR1 reads SGHVT; CDR2 reads SQSDAQ. The CDR3 totals 14 residues. Per the original methods: For nucleated cells, counts were estimated from reference gene primer amplification. Clones were sequenced by immunoSEQ multiplex PCR, and TCRdb holds only the in-frame ones, with some missing. Clonal size and the V and J genes are those of that table, whereas D and trimming came from the DNA. The sample consists of about 190,000 clones, about 88% of them appearing once. The sample was peripheral blood. The clonotype comes from a man between 18 and 29 years old with active or convalescent COVID-19. The rearrangement joins TRBV7-4 to TRBJ1-4, with unresolved D. CDR3 amino acids: CASSFRGREEKLFF. The CDR3 DNA follows: TGTGCCAGCAGCTTCCGCGGGAGGGAGGAAAAACTGTTTTTT.